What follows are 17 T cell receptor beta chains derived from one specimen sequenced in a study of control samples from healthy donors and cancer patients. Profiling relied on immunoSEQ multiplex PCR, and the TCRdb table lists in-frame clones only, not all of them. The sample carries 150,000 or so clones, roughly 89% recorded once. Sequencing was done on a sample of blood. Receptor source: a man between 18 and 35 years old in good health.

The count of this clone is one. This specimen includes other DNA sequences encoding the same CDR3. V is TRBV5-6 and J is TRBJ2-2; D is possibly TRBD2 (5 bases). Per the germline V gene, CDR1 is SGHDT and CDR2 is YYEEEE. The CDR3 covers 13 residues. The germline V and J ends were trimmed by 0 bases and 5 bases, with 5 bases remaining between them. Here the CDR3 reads CASSLGLTGELFF. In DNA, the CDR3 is TGTGCCAGCAGCTTGGGACTAACCGGGGAGCTGTTTTTT. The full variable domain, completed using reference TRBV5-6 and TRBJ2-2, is DAGVTQSPTHLIKTRGQQVTLRCSPKSGHDTVSWYQQALGQGPQFIFQYYEEEERQRGNFPDRFSGHQFPNYSSELNVNALLLGDSALYLCASSLGLTGELFFGEGSRLTVL.

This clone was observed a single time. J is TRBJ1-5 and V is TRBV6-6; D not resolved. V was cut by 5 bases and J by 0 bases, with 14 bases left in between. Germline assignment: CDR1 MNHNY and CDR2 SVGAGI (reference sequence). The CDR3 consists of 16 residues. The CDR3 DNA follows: TGTGCCAGCAGTGCCATTCAGGCAGATAGCAATCAGCCCCAGCATTTT. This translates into CASSAIQADSNQPQHF.

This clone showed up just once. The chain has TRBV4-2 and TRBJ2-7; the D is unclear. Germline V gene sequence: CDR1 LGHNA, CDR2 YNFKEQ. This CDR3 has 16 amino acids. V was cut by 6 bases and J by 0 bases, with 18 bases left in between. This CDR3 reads CASSPPDRRSSYEQYF. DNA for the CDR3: TGTGCCAGCAGTCCCCCGGACCGCCGTAGCTCCTACGAGCAGTACTTC.

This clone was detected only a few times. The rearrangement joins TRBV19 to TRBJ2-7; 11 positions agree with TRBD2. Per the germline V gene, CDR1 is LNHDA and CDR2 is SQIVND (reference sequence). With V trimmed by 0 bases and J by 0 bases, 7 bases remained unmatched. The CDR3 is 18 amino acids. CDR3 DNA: TGTGCCAGTAGTATAGAGGCTAGCGGGGGGTCCCACTCCTACGAGCAGTACTTC. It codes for CASSIEASGGSHSYEQYF.

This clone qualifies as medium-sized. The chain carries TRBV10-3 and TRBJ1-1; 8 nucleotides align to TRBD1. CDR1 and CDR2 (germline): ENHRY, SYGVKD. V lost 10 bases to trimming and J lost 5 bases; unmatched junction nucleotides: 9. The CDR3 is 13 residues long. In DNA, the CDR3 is TGTGCCACGCCGACAGGGGTTGAGACTGAAGCTTTCTTT. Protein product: CATPTGVETEAFF.

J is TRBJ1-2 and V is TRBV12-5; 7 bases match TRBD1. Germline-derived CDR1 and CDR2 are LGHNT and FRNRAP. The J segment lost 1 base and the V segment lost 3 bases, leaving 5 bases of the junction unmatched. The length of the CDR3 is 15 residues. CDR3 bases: TGTGCTAGTGGTTTCGAGGGGGCAAATAACTATGGCTACACCTTC. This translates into CASGFEGANNYGYTF.

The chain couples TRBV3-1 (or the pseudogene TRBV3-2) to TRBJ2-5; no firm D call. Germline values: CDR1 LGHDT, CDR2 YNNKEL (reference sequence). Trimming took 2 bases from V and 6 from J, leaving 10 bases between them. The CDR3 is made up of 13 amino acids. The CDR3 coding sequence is TGTGCCAGCAGCCAAAGGGATCGGAAGACCCAGTACTTC. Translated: CASSQRDRKTQYF.

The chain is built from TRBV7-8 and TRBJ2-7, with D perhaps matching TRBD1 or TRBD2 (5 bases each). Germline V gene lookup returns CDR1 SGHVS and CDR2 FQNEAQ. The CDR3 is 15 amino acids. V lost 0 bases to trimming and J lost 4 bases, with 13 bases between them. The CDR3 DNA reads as TGTGCCAGCAGCTTAGCGCGAGGGGCTAGATACGAGCAGTACTTC. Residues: CASSLARGARYEQYF.

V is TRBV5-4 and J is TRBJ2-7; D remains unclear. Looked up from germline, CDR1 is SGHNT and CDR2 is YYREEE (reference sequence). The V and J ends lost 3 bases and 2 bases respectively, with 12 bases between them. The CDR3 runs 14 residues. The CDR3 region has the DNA TGTGCCAGCAGCTCCCACCCAGAAACCTACGAGCAGTACTTC. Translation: CASSSHPETYEQYF.

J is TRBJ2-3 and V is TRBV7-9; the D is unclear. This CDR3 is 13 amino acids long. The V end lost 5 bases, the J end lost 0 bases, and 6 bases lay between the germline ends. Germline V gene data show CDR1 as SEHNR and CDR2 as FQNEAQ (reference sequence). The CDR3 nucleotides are TGTGCCAGCAGCCCGATTAGCACAGATACGCAGTATTTT. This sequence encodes CASSPISTDTQYF.

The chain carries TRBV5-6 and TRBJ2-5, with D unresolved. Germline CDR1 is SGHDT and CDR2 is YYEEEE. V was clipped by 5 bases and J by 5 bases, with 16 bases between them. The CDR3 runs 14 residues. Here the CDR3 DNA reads TGTGCCAGCAGTATAATTGGGCAGGCTGAGACCCAGTACTTC. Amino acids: CASSIIGQAETQYF.

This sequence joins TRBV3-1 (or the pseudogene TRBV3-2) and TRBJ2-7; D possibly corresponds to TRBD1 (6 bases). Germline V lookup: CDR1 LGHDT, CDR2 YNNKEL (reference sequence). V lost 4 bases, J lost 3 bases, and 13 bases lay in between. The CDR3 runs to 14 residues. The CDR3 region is CASSPSIGGYEQYF. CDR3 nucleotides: TGTGCCAGCAGCCCCTCGATAGGGGGCTACGAGCAGTACTTC.

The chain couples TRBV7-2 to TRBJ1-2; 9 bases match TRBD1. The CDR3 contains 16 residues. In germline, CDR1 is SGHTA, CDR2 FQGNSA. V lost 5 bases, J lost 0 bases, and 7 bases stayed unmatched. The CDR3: CASSASGTGTNYGYTF. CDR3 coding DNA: TGTGCCAGCAGCGCGTCCGGGACAGGGACTAACTATGGCTACACCTTC. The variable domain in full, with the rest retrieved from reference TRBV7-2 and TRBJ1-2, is GAGVSQSPSNKVTEKGKDVELRCDPISGHTALYWYRQSLGQGLEFLIYFQGNSAPDKSGLPSDRFSAERTGGSVSTLTIQRTQQEDSAVYLCASSASGTGTNYGYTFGSGTRLTVV.

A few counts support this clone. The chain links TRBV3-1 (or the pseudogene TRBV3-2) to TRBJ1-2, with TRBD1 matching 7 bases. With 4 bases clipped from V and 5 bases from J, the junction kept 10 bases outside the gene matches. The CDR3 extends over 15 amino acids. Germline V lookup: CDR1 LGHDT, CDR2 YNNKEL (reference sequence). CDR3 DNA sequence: TGTGCCAGCAGCCCCGAAACAGGGGCCGGTTATGGCTACACCTTC. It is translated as CASSPETGAGYGYTF.

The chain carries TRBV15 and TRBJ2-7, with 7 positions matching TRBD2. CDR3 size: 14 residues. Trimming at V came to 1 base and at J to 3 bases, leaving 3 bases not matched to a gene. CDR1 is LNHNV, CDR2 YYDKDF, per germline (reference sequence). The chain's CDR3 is CATSRGRGDYEQYF. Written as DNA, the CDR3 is TGTGCCACCAGCAGAGGCCGGGGGGACTACGAGCAGTACTTC.

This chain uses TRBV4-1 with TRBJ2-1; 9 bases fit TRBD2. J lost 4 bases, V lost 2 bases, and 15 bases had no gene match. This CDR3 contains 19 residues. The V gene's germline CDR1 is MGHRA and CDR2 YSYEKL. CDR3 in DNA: TGCGCCAGCAGCCAAAGAAGAGTGGCGGCTAGCGGGGATTACAATGAGCAGTTCTTC. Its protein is CASSQRRVAASGDYNEQFF.

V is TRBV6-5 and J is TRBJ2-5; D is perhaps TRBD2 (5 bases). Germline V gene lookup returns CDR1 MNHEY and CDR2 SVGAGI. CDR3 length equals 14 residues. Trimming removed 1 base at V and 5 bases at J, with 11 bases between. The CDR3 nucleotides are TGTGCCAGCAGTTACTACGGGGTTCGGGAGACCCAGTACTTC. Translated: CASSYYGVRETQYF.